The 27 T cell receptor beta chains presented below share a single source sample, sequenced in a study of cytomegalovirus exposure and HLA in healthy donors. The repertoire was sequenced with immunoSEQ multiplex PCR; TCRdb's copy has only in-frame clones and lacks some. The data contain some 130,000 clones, around 87% of them singletons. The sequenced sample was PBMCs. The receptors originated from a woman in her late teens or twenties in good health and CMV-seropositive.

This clone has a single count. DNA for the CDR3: TGTGCCACCAGCGGTACGAGCGGGAGTGGGGTTCGTGAGCAGTTCTTC. Translation gives CATSGTSGSGVREQFF. The V call is TRBV15, the J call TRBJ2-1, with 8 positions matching TRBD2. Losses at the gene ends were 5 bases for V and 9 bases for J; bases not matched to a gene: 15. The CDR3 runs 16 residues. Germline assignment: CDR1 LNHNV and CDR2 YYDKDF (reference sequence).

The genes are TRBV7-2 and TRBJ1-5, with D possibly matching TRBD1 (6 bases). The CDR3 spans 15 residues. CDR1 is SGHTA and CDR2 is FQGNSA in the germline V gene. Deletions cut 8 bases from V and 6 bases from J, with 20 bases between. The CDR3 is CASELTTGGLQPQHF. The CDR3 nucleotides are TGTGCCAGCGAGCTTACTACGGGGGGCCTTCAGCCCCAGCATTTT.

The rearrangement uses TRBV18 and TRBJ1-2; D unresolved. The CDR3 runs to 13 residues. V lost 3 bases and J lost 7, with 12 bases in between. CDR1 and CDR2 from the germline V gene are KGHSH and LQKENI. CDR3 nucleotide sequence: TGTGCCAGCTCACCGTCGGCTGCGGGTGGCTACACCTTC. Amino acids: CASSPSAAGGYTF.

The chain links TRBV29-1 to TRBJ1-1; a weak D match, TRBD1 (6 bases). The V gene lost 6 bases and the J gene lost 0 bases, with 14 bases spanning the gap. Germline CDR1 SQVTM, CDR2 ANQGSEA. CDR3 length: 14 residues. The CDR3 region is CSVVIRGLNTEAFF. The DNA of the CDR3 is TGCAGCGTGGTCATAAGGGGGTTGAACACTGAAGCTTTCTTT.

The chain links TRBV19 to TRBJ2-1; 8 bases agree with TRBD2. V shed 7 bases and J 2 bases; nucleotides not matched to a gene: 10. Germline V gene sequence: CDR1 LNHDA, CDR2 SQIVND (reference sequence). The CDR3 spans 16 residues. CDR3 sequence (DNA): TGTGCCAGTACCGCCGGGGGGGCCTCGGCCTACAATGAGCAGTTCTTC. Translated: CASTAGGASAYNEQFF.

The chain employs TRBV7-9 and TRBJ2-7; possible D gene TRBD1, 6 bases. The CDR3 contains 14 residues. The germline gives CDR1 SEHNR, CDR2 FQNEAQ (reference sequence). Trimming removed 5 bases at V and 1 base at J, with 12 bases between. The CDR3 region is CASSPRTESYEQYF. The CDR3 DNA follows: TGTGCCAGCAGCCCGAGGACAGAATCCTACGAGCAGTACTTC.

This chain joins TRBV5-5 and TRBJ2-5, with D uncertain. V was pared by 3 bases and J by 2 bases, with 11 bases between. The CDR3 length is 14 residues. In germline, CDR1 is SGHKS, CDR2 YYEKEE (reference sequence). The CDR3 DNA reads TGTGCCAGCAGCTGGCCGCGGTATCAAGAGACCCAGTACTTC. Its translation: CASSWPRYQETQYF. Filled out from reference TRBV5-5 and TRBJ2-5, the complete variable domain reads DAGVTQSPTHLIKTRGQQVTLRCSPISGHKSVSWYQQVLGQGPQFIFQYYEKEERGRGNFPDRFSARQFPNYSSELNVNALLLGDSALYLCASSWPRYQETQYFGPGTRLLVL.

The chain couples TRBV2 to TRBJ2-3; 9 positions match TRBD1. The CDR3 spans 16 residues. The germline CDR1 and CDR2 sequences are SNHLY and FYNNEI. The J segment lost 1 base and the V segment lost 5 bases, leaving 7 bases of the junction unmatched. This chain's CDR3 is CASSPPGQGGTDTQYF. Here the CDR3 DNA reads TGTGCCAGCAGTCCGCCGGGACAGGGTGGCACAGATACGCAGTATTTT.

This chain links TRBV6-5 with TRBJ1-1, with 12 positions matching TRBD1. This CDR3 spans 15 amino acids. Germline V CDR1 and CDR2: MNHEY, SVGAGI. V lost 7 bases and J lost 10; bases outside the gene matches: 13. In DNA form, the CDR3 reads TGTGCCAGCAAGGAGGGGACAGGGGGCGAGGCTGGAGCTTTCTTT. It codes for CASKEGTGGEAGAFF.

The J gene is TRBJ2-7, the V gene TRBV6-1; TRBD2 is a possible D gene (5 bases). The CDR3 sequence is 17 residues long. CDR1 MNHNS and CDR2 SASEGT come from the germline V gene. With 0 bases removed from V and 4 bases from J, the gap between germline ends came to 19 bases. The CDR3: CASSEAVGLSTGYEQYF. In DNA, the CDR3 is TGTGCCAGCAGTGAAGCGGTAGGCCTCTCCACGGGGTACGAGCAGTACTTC.

This sequence joins TRBV11-2 and TRBJ2-4, with 12 bases fitting TRBD2. After removal of 5 bases from V and 7 bases from J, the junction contained 9 bases not matched to a gene. Looked up from germline, CDR1 is SGHAT and CDR2 is FQNNGV. The length of the CDR3 is 16 residues. This chain's CDR3 is CASSGLAGRGWNIQYF. For the CDR3, the DNA is TGTGCCAGCAGCGGACTAGCGGGGAGGGGTTGGAACATTCAGTACTTC.

The chain combines TRBV11-2 with TRBJ2-7, with D possibly being TRBD2 (8 bases). Germline loops: CDR1 SGHAT, CDR2 FQNNGV. The CDR3 has 13 amino acids. The V end lost 7 bases, the J end lost 6 bases, and 16 bases lay between the germline ends. In DNA, the CDR3 is TGTGCCAGCACCAAGGGGGCGGGGGGCGAGCAGTACTTC. Translation: CASTKGAGGEQYF. The full variable domain, completed using reference TRBV11-2 and TRBJ2-7, is EAGVAQSPRYKIIEKRQSVAFWCNPISGHATLYWYQQILGQGPKLLIQFQNNGVVDDSQLPKDRFSAERLKGVDSTLKIQPAKLEDSAVYLCASTKGAGGEQYFGPGTRLTVT.

This rearrangement joins TRBV7-9 to TRBJ1-2; D not resolved. V lost 5 bases and J lost 8, with 18 bases in between. This CDR3 region has 14 residues. CDR1 SEHNR and CDR2 FQNEAQ come from the germline V gene (reference sequence). The CDR3, as DNA: TGTGCCAGCAGCCAGTCGATTAGGGAGGGAGGCTACACCTTC. Residues: CASSQSIREGGYTF.

V gene TRBV4-1 combines with J gene TRBJ2-7; D may be TRBD1 (5 bases). This CDR3 has 15 amino acids. CDR1 is MGHRA, CDR2 YSYEKL, per germline. With 1 base removed from V and 2 bases from J, the gap between germline ends came to 12 bases. CDR3 coding DNA: TGCGCCAGCAGCCAAGCTAAACAGGCCCCCTACGAGCAGTACTTC. It translates to CASSQAKQAPYEQYF.

This chain uses TRBV5-4 with TRBJ2-7; 7 bases map to TRBD2. Germline V lookup: CDR1 SGHNT, CDR2 YYREEE (reference sequence). V dropped 0 bases and J dropped 2; count of bases not matched to a gene: 11. This CDR3 has 17 residues. The CDR3 DNA sequence: TGTGCCAGCAGCTTGGGGAATCGAGGGGAGGGGCCCTACGAGCAGTACTTC. Translating gives CASSLGNRGEGPYEQYF.

The chain joins TRBV7-2 to TRBJ2-1; 12 nucleotides agree with TRBD2. Germline V gene lookup returns CDR1 SGHTA and CDR2 FQGNSA. The CDR3 covers 15 residues. J was trimmed by 6 bases and V by 3 bases; bases with no gene match: 3. CDR3 sequence (DNA): TGTGCCAGCAGCTTCTGGACTAGCGGGACCAATGAGCAGTTCTTC. As protein: CASSFWTSGTNEQFF.

The chain has TRBV2 and TRBJ2-7; TRBD2 might be the D (6 bases). V lost 2 bases and J 6 bases, leaving 17 bases between the germline ends. The CDR3 covers 15 residues. Per the germline V gene, CDR1 is SNHLY and CDR2 is FYNNEI. DNA of the CDR3: TGTGCCAGCAGTGAAAGGCGAAACCTGGGGGGCGAGCAGTACTTC. The encoded protein is CASSERRNLGGEQYF. The full variable domain, with the rest looked up from reference TRBV2 and TRBJ2-7, is EPEVTQTPSHQVTQMGQEVILRCVPISNHLYFYWYRQILGQKVEFLVSFYNNEISEKSEIFDDQFSVERPDGSNFTLKIRSTKLEDSAMYFCASSERRNLGGEQYFGPGTRLTVT.

CDR3 nucleotide sequence: TGCGCCAGCAGCACTGGACAGAGAGGGGACGAGCAGTACTTC. Translated: CASSTGQRGDEQYF. The chain carries TRBV5-1 and TRBJ2-7; TRBD1 is a possible D gene (6 bases). The CDR3 sequence is 14 residues long. V was shortened by 4 bases and J by 5 bases, with 16 bases between the two germline ends. The V gene's germline CDR1 is SGHRS and CDR2 YFSETQ.

V usage is TRBV5-4 and J usage is TRBJ2-7; 9 nucleotides align to TRBD2. Germline V CDR1 and CDR2: SGHNT, YYREEE (reference sequence). V trimming: 5 bases; J trimming: 3 bases; junction bases outside the gene matches: 12. This CDR3 has 16 amino acids. CDR3 amino acids: CASSPSGLALHYEQYF. DNA for the CDR3: TGTGCCAGCAGTCCATCGGGACTAGCCTTACACTACGAGCAGTACTTC.

This clone was seen more than once but under ten times. V is TRBV6-6 and J is TRBJ1-4; D may be TRBD1 (6 bases). CDR3 size: 14 residues. Between the trimmed V and J ends, which lost 1 base and 7 bases, there was a span of 10 bases. Germline loops: CDR1 MNHNY, CDR2 SVGAGI (reference sequence). CDR3 sequence (DNA): TGTGCCAGCAGTTACTTACAGGGTGTTGAAAAACTGTTTTTT. Protein product: CASSYLQGVEKLFF.

The chain is built from TRBV15 and TRBJ1-6, with TRBD1 matching over 9 bases. After removal of 5 bases from V and 9 bases from J, the junction contained 8 bases not matched to a gene. The CDR3 is 15 amino acids. Germline values: CDR1 LNHNV, CDR2 YYDKDF (reference sequence). CDR3 sequence (DNA): TGTGCCACCAGCGACGACAGGGGGGAGGTTTCACCCCTCCACTTT. This gives the protein CATSDDRGEVSPLHF.

The rearrangement uses TRBV6-5 and TRBJ2-7, with 7 bases matching TRBD1. CDR1 and CDR2 from the germline V gene are MNHEY and SVGAGI. This CDR3 has 14 residues. J gave up 1 base and V 5 bases, and 5 bases lay outside the gene matches. The CDR3 bases are TGTGCCAGCAGTAAACTGACAGGGTCCTACGAGCAGTACTTC. It codes for CASSKLTGSYEQYF.

The rearrangement links TRBV11-2 to TRBJ1-2; D call uncertain. The V and J ends lost 4 bases and 4 bases respectively, with 16 bases between them. Per the germline V gene, CDR1 is SGHAT and CDR2 is FQNNGV. CDR3 length: 15 residues. CDR3 in DNA: TGTGCCAGCAGCTCAAACCGACAAATGGGCTATGGCTACACCTTC. This sequence encodes CASSSNRQMGYGYTF.

V and J are TRBV5-1 and TRBJ1-4; D is possibly TRBD1 (5 bases). Germline V gives CDR1 SGHRS, CDR2 YFSETQ. The CDR3 contains 14 residues. V was clipped by 3 bases and J by 8 bases, with 14 bases between them. CDR3 sequence reads: CASSYPGVGEKLFF. The CDR3 DNA reads as TGCGCCAGCAGCTACCCGGGGGTGGGGGAAAAACTGTTTTTT.

The chain employs TRBV18 and TRBJ1-2; tentatively, D is TRBD1 (6 bases). Germline-derived CDR1 and CDR2 are KGHSH and LQKENI. Trimming took off 0 bases at V and 4 bases at J, with 9 bases between the two ends. The CDR3 has 14 residues. The CDR3 spells CASSPPGHIYGYTF. The DNA of the CDR3 is TGTGCCAGCTCACCACCGGGACACATCTATGGCTACACCTTC.

This clone was detected only once. This chain connects TRBV19 to TRBJ2-5; 7 nucleotides line up with TRBD1. CDR3 length equals 16 residues. V was clipped by 5 bases and J by 1 base; unmatched bases: 10. Per germline, CDR1 LNHDA and CDR2 SQIVND (reference sequence). CDR3 DNA sequence: TGTGCCAGTAGTCTCCGCCATCGACAGGGCCAAGAGACCCAGTACTTC. It codes for CASSLRHRQGQETQYF.

V is TRBV18 and J is TRBJ2-1; D ambiguous. Between the trimmed V and J ends, which lost 7 bases and 0 bases, there was a span of 19 bases. From germline, CDR1 is KGHSH and CDR2 LQKENI. This CDR3 contains 17 residues. DNA of the CDR3: TGTGCCAGCTTACCTATCGGCGCAGGCCACTCCTACAATGAGCAGTTCTTC. Encoded protein: CASLPIGAGHSYNEQFF.